Listed below are T cell receptor beta chains from one sample, sequenced in a study of early T cells in non-severe SARS-CoV-2 infection. MiXCR, applied by TCRdb to the 5' RACE reads, yields one record per CDR3 protein. The table lists 50,000 to 70,000 distinct CDR3 sequences, approximately 8% of them singletons. The sequenced material came from whole blood. All receptors derive from an adult who was a healthcare worker with PCR-confirmed SARS-CoV-2 infection or an uninfected control (not recorded which). Both conserved end residues are part of each CDR3. The D gene is left open where the match is weak. For some rows the clone size is stated as once, few or many, or as a class when expanded; others skip it.

size,J,V,D,DNA,CDR3
many,TRBJ2-7,TRBV29-1,TRBD1,TGCAGCGTTGAAGGGACAGGGGCCTCTGGCGAGCAGTACTTC,CSVEGTGASGEQYF
few,TRBJ2-7,TRBV3-1,.,TGTGCCAGCAGCCACCTAACCATAGCGGCCGAGCAGTACTTC,CASSHLTIAAEQYF
many,TRBJ2-7,TRBV5-4,.,TGTGCCAGCAGCTTTGGCGCGGGCGGGCGGGGCGAGCAGTACTTC,CASSFGAGGRGEQYF
many,TRBJ2-3,TRBV2,TRBD1,TGTGCCAGCAGGGCAACCAATACACAGGGGGGTACGCAGTATTTT,CASRATNTQGGTQYF
many,TRBJ2-4,TRBV29-1,.,TGCAGCGTTGATGATGCTAGCCTGGGAAACATTCAGTACTTC,CSVDDASLGNIQYF
.,TRBJ2-3,TRBV9,.,TGTGCCAGCAGCGCGACTGCCGTTTTAGGGGGGACAGATACGCAGTATTTT,CASSATAVLGGTDTQYF
many,TRBJ1-2,TRBV19,TRBD1,TGTGCCAGTAGTACTACCTACACCGGGACAGGCAACTTC,CASSTTYTGTGNF
many,TRBJ1-5,TRBV19,.,TGTGCCAGTAGTATAGACGGGACACTAAATCAGCCCCAGCATTTT,CASSIDGTLNQPQHF
few,TRBJ1-2,TRBV12-3/TRBV12-4,.,TGTGCCAGCAGTGAGGGGAGATTTGGCTACACCTTC,CASSEGRFGYTF
many,TRBJ2-3,TRBV27,.,TGTGCCAGCAGTTTTGGCGGGGCTGGAACCGATACGCAGTATTTT,CASSFGGAGTDTQYF
few,TRBJ2-4,TRBV28,TRBD2,TGTGCCAGCAGCCAGACTAGCGGGAGCTCTCGATACATTCAGTACTTC,CASSQTSGSSRYIQYF
few,TRBJ1-2,TRBV19,.,TGTGCCAGGCTGAGACGACGGATTTATGGCTACACCTTC,CARLRRRIYGYTF
many,TRBJ2-5,TRBV29-1,TRBD1,TGCAGCGTTGAGGTCAGGGGGCAAGAGACCCAGTACTTC,CSVEVRGQETQYF
many,TRBJ2-5,TRBV18,.,TGTGCCAGCTCACCAGTAGAGAGTGAGACCCAGTACTTC,CASSPVESETQYF
.,TRBJ2-5,TRBV5-1,.,TGCGCCAGCAGCCCACCGGGGGAGACCCAGTACTTC,CASSPPGETQYF
many,TRBJ2-7,TRBV20-1,.,TGCAGTGCTAGAAACCCGTCGCGAGGAGCCTACGAGCAGTACTTC,CSARNPSRGAYEQYF
few,TRBJ2-1,TRBV5-5,.,TGTGCCAGCAGCCTAGTCTCCCTGGGTGAGCAGTTCTTC,CASSLVSLGEQFF
many,TRBJ1-1,TRBV29-1,.,TGCAGCGCCCGCCCTGGTAACACTGAAGCTTTCTTT,CSARPGNTEAFF
many,TRBJ2-1,TRBV25-1,.,TGTGCCAGCAGTGAATTGGTGGTCCCCTCCTACAATGAGCAGTTCTTC,CASSELVVPSYNEQFF
few,TRBJ2-3,TRBV28,.,TGTGCCAGCAGTTTTGTAGGGGAGGTAGGAGATACGCAGTATTTT,CASSFVGEVGDTQYF
.,TRBJ2-4,TRBV7-9,TRBD1,TGTGCCAGCAGCTTCTGGACAGGATTTGGATTAGCCAAAAACATTCAGTACTTC,CASSFWTGFGLAKNIQYF
few,TRBJ2-1,TRBV27,.,TGTGCCAGCAGTTTAGCGGGGACCTACGGCGATGAGCAGTTCTTC,CASSLAGTYGDEQFF
many,TRBJ2-6,TRBV29-1,.,TGCAGCGTTGAAGGCCCTGTGGCCAACGTCCTGACTTTC,CSVEGPVANVLTF
few,TRBJ2-7,TRBV7-9,.,TGTGCCAGCAGCCGCGAGGAGCCGGGGTACGAGCAGTACTTC,CASSREEPGYEQYF
many,TRBJ2-3,TRBV12-3/TRBV12-4,.,TGTGCCAGCAAACTATCTGGCTCCAGCACAGATACGCAGTATTTT,CASKLSGSSTDTQYF